This T cell receptor (beta chain) was sequenced for a study of blood T cell repertoires in COVID-19. The length of the CDR3 is 16 residues. The germline V gene has CDR1 SNHLY and CDR2 FYNNEI. Germline trimming cut 6 bases from V and 5 bases from J; bases unmatched to any gene: 6. Profiled with immunoSEQ multiplex PCR; TCRdb holds only in-frame clones, not every one. Of under 130,000 clones in the sample, around 80% were seen once. The sample taken for sequencing was peripheral blood. V gene TRBV2 combines with J gene TRBJ2-3; 15 bases are shared with TRBD2. The receptor's source is a man between 65 and 85 years old with active or convalescent COVID-19. CDR3 residues: CASSVGLAGGQDTQYF. CDR3 bases: TGTGCCAGCAGCGTCGGACTAGCGGGAGGGCAAGATACGCAGTATTTT.